Below, 14 T cell receptor beta chains from the same sample are listed, as sequenced in a study of metastatic and nonmetastatic thyroid tumors. TCRdb re-clonotyped the PCR reads via MiXCR. Altogether fewer than 5,500 clones are present, about 33% being singletons, with the ten largest covering about 45%. Nobody among the patients had been given any treatment before thyroid surgery. Material for sequencing was adjacent normal tissue. All receptors derive from a male donor with papillary thyroid cancer or a benign thyroid nodule (not recorded which). Some clones in this sample may be carry-over from other donors' samples.

The CDR3 region has the DNA TGTGCCAGCAGCCGCAGCGGGGCGGTGAACACCGGGGAGCTGTTTTTT. It codes for CASSRSGAVNTGELFF. This rearrangement joins TRBV11-2 to TRBJ2-2; 7 nucleotides agree with TRBD2. The germline V gene has CDR1 SGHAT and CDR2 FQNNGV. The CDR3 runs to 16 residues. Trimming took 5 bases from V and 1 from J; bases not matched to a gene: 7.

This clone is termed large. A junction boundary mismatches the germline segment, possibly from a read error. The chain couples TRBV29-1 to TRBJ2-7, with 13 bases lining up with TRBD2. CDR1 is SQVTM, CDR2 ANQGSEA, per germline. This CDR3 is built from 18 residues. CDR3 sequence reads: CLFNRCCGTSGISYEQYF. The CDR3 nucleotides are TGTCTCTTTAATAGGTGCTGCGGGACTAGCGGGATCTCCTACGAGCAGTACTTC.

This clone was detected a few times. The rearrangement joins TRBV6-1 to TRBJ2-1; 10 bases align to TRBD2. V lost 7 bases, J lost 9 bases, and 6 bases stayed unmatched. The CDR3 contains 13 residues. From germline, CDR1 is MNHNS and CDR2 SASEGT. The CDR3 DNA sequence: TGTGCCAGCATGGAGTTAGCGGGAGGTGAGCAGTTCTTC. This gives the protein CASMELAGGEQFF.

The rearrangement joins TRBV20-1 to TRBJ2-1, with 12 bases aligning to TRBD2. CDR3 length: 15 amino acids. Looked up from germline, CDR1 is DFQATT and CDR2 is SNEGSKA (reference sequence). J was trimmed by 7 bases and V by 5 bases; bases with no gene match: 9. For the CDR3, the DNA is TGCAGTGCTCCTTCGACTAGCGGGAGTTTAAATGAGCAGTTCTTC. Its translation: CSAPSTSGSLNEQFF.

The genes are TRBV20-1 and TRBJ2-6; weak D call: TRBD2 (7 bases). Per the germline V gene, CDR1 is DFQATT and CDR2 is SNEGSKA (reference sequence). The length of the CDR3 is 15 residues. V was shortened by 5 bases and J by 2 bases, with 13 bases between the two germline ends. CDR3 nucleotides: TGCAGTGCTCGAGGGGGGGAAACTGGGGCCAACGTCCTGACTTTC. Translation: CSARGGETGANVLTF.

CDR3 in amino acids: CSAREGGDTQYF. CDR3 DNA sequence: TGCAGTGCTAGAGAGGGAGGAGATACGCAGTATTTT. The chain uses TRBV20-1 and TRBJ2-3; TRBD2 is a possible D gene (6 bases). This CDR3 is 12 amino acids long. V lost 0 bases and J 5 bases, leaving 6 bases between the germline ends. Germline V gene data show CDR1 as DFQATT and CDR2 as SNEGSKA (reference sequence).

The chain joins TRBV20-1 to TRBJ1-2; 8 nucleotides align to TRBD1. The V segment lost 3 bases and the J segment 5 bases; nucleotides outside the gene matches: 11. Germline CDR1 reads DFQATT; CDR2 reads SNEGSKA (reference sequence). The CDR3 runs 15 residues. The CDR3 coding sequence is TGCAGTGCTAGTACTTGGACAGGGCATTATTATGGCTACACCTTC. Translation gives CSASTWTGHYYGYTF.

This clone has a handful of counts. This rearrangement joins TRBV27 to TRBJ2-7; 7 positions match TRBD2. J lost 2 bases, V lost 2 bases, and 6 bases had no gene match. Germline assignment: CDR1 MNHEY and CDR2 SMNVEV (reference sequence). This CDR3 comprises 15 residues. The CDR3, as DNA: TGTGCCAGCAGTTTAATTGCGGGAGATACCTACGAGCAGTACTTC. Amino acid sequence: CASSLIAGDTYEQYF.

This clone was observed once. The chain joins TRBV20-1 to TRBJ2-7, with D tentatively TRBD1 or TRBD2 (6 bases each). CDR3 size: 12 residues. Per the germline V gene, CDR1 is DFQATT and CDR2 is SNEGSKA (reference sequence). The CDR3 sequence: CSTPSGGNEQYF. The CDR3 DNA follows: TGCAGCACTCCTTCCGGGGGCAACGAGCAGTACTTC.

About this clone itself: Its ends do not fully match the called genes, so a read error is possible. The CDR3 DNA follows: TGCAGTGCGCCAGGGATCTACGAGCAGCACTTC. Translation: CSAPGIYEQHF. The chain employs TRBV20-1 and TRBJ2-7, with a possible D match to TRBD1 (5 bases). CDR1 is DFQATT, CDR2 SNEGSKA, per germline (reference sequence). This CDR3 has 11 amino acids.

This clone was observed a handful of times. This sequence joins TRBV2 and TRBJ2-3; D perhaps matches TRBD1 (6 bases). The V end lost 2 bases, the J end lost 2 bases, and 11 bases lay between the germline ends. Germline-derived CDR1 and CDR2 are SNHLY and FYNNEI. The CDR3 has 15 amino acids. CDR3 nucleotides: TGTGCCAGCAGTGAAACAGGGTCCTCCACAGATACGCAGTATTTT. It encodes CASSETGSSTDTQYF.

This rearrangement joins TRBV20-1 to TRBJ2-5; perhaps TRBD2 as D (7 bases). In germline, CDR1 is DFQATT, CDR2 SNEGSKA (reference sequence). The length of the CDR3 is 14 residues. V lost 3 bases to trimming and J lost 1 base, with 12 bases between them. The CDR3 nucleotides read TGCAGTGCTAGGGGGGCTAGCGGCCAAGAGACCCAGTACTTC. It is translated as CSARGASGQETQYF.

This clone is medium-sized by share. V is TRBV7-9 and J is TRBJ2-5, with 8 bases identical to TRBD2. V lost 3 bases, J lost 2 bases, and 5 bases stayed unmatched. Germline CDR1 SEHNR, CDR2 FQNEAQ (reference sequence). This CDR3 region has 15 residues. In DNA form, the CDR3 reads TGTGCCAGCAGCTTGCGGGGGGCGGAGCAAGAGACCCAGTACTTC. It translates to CASSLRGAEQETQYF. The full variable domain, completed using reference TRBV7-9 and TRBJ2-5, is DTGVSQNPRHKITKRGQNVTFRCDPISEHNRLYWYRQTLGQGPEFLTYFQNEAQLEKSRLLSDRFSAERPKGSFSTLEIQRTEQGDSAMYLCASSLRGAEQETQYFGPGTRLLVL.

The genes are TRBV4-1 and TRBJ1-6, with D unclear. Per the germline V gene, CDR1 is MGHRA and CDR2 is YSYEKL. CDR3 length: 14 amino acids. V was cut by 0 bases and J by 9 bases, with 9 bases left in between. The CDR3 sequence: CASSQDLGSSPLHF. As DNA, the CDR3 is TGCGCCAGCAGCCAAGACTTGGGGTCTTCACCCCTCCACTTT.